The rows below give T cell receptor beta chains drawn from one sample of a study of control samples from healthy donors and cancer patients. Clones were read by immunoSEQ multiplex PCR, and TCRdb kept only the in-frame ones, dropping some. The sample has about 170,000 clones, 91% seen once. Sequencing was done on a sample of blood. All receptors derive from a woman in her twenties or thirties in good health. The CDR3 runs from the conserved cysteine through the conserved F or W. The D gene is left open where the match is weak. Clone sizes are given selectively: once, few, many, or a class where the clone is expanded.

clone_size	v_call	d_call	j_call	cdr3_aa	cdr3_nt
-	TRBV28	-	TRBJ2-7	CASRKTPYEQYF	TGTGCCAGCAGAAAGACCCCTTACGAGCAGTACTTC
-	TRBV6-4	TRBD2	TRBJ2-1	CASSLLAGGAEQFF	TGTGCCAGCAGTCTACTAGCGGGAGGGGCTGAGCAGTTCTTC
-	TRBV19	TRBD1	TRBJ2-1	CASSTDRGQYNEQFF	TGTGCCAGTAGTACCGACAGGGGGCAGTACAATGAGCAGTTCTTC
-	TRBV6-2/TRBV6-3	TRBD2	TRBJ2-2	CASSYRVASGSTGELFF	TGTGCCAGCAGTTACAGGGTGGCTAGCGGCTCCACCGGGGAGCTGTTTTTT
-	TRBV9	-	TRBJ1-4	CASSVGGARGEKLFF	TGTGCCAGCAGCGTAGGTGGGGCTCGGGGTGAAAAACTGTTTTTT
-	TRBV28	TRBD1	TRBJ2-7	CASRTGGSSYEQYF	TGTGCCAGCAGGACAGGGGGGTCCTCCTACGAGCAGTACTTC
-	TRBV21-1	-	TRBJ1-1	CASRTTGDTEAFF	TGTGCCAGCCGTACCACAGGGGACACTGAAGCTTTCTTT
once	TRBV27	TRBD1	TRBJ2-7	CASSQTGNIYEQYF	TGTGCCAGCAGCCAGACAGGGAATATTTACGAGCAGTACTTC
-	TRBV5-1	-	TRBJ2-3	CASSLAGRTDTQYF	TGCGCCAGCAGCTTGGCAGGCCGCACAGATACGCAGTATTTT
-	TRBV9	TRBD2	TRBJ2-7	CASSVAGGVEQYF	TGTGCCAGCAGCGTAGCGGGGGGGGTCGAGCAGTACTTC
-	TRBV19	-	TRBJ1-5	CASSIGGSNQPQHF	TGTGCCAGTAGTATAGGGGGGAGCAATCAGCCCCAGCATTTT
few	TRBV12-3/TRBV12-4	-	TRBJ2-2	CASSTGVTGELFF	TGTGCCAGCAGTACGGGGGTCACCGGGGAGCTGTTTTTT
-	TRBV7-9	TRBD1	TRBJ1-6	CASSTGQGNSPLHF	TGTGCCAGCAGCACCGGACAGGGGAATTCACCCCTCCACTTT
-	TRBV5-1	-	TRBJ2-3	CASSWGWGTDTQYF	TGCGCCAGCAGCTGGGGATGGGGCACAGATACGCAGTATTTT
-	TRBV2	-	TRBJ1-2	CASSDQGRTYGYTF	TGTGCCAGCAGTGATCAGGGGCGAACCTATGGCTACACCTTC
-	TRBV5-1	TRBD1	TRBJ2-7	CASSPGQGNYYEQYF	TGCGCCAGCAGCCCCGGACAGGGGAACTACTACGAGCAGTACTTC
-	TRBV6-6	-	TRBJ2-1	CASSYRGSSYNEQFF	TGTGCCAGCAGTTACCGGGGGAGCTCCTACAATGAGCAGTTCTTC
-	TRBV7-2	-	TRBJ2-7	CASSLVSGYEQYF	TGTGCCAGCAGCTTAGTTTCCGGCTACGAGCAGTACTTC
-	TRBV18	-	TRBJ1-4	CASSPTGPREKLFF	TGTGCCAGCTCACCTACCGGGCCGAGGGAAAAACTGTTTTTT
-	TRBV9	-	TRBJ2-3	CASSVGGRMITDTQYF	TGTGCCAGCAGCGTAGGAGGAAGGATGATCACAGATACGCAGTATTTT